Included here is one TCR beta chain sequence, with context. The data originate from a study of T cell responses to AZD1222 COVID-19 vaccine. The repertoire was sequenced with immunoSEQ multiplex PCR; TCRdb's copy has only in-frame clones and lacks some. Among more than 75,000 clones, 91% were seen once, and the ten largest hold around 6.9%. The CDR3 is 15 amino acids. Trimming removed 3 bases from V and 5 bases from J; junction bases left unmatched: 6. Germline CDR1 reads KGHSH; CDR2 reads LQKENI. This sequence originates from an adult in good health. The chain has TRBV18 and TRBJ2-5, with TRBD2 matching over 10 bases. This specimen was peripheral blood, taken on day 0 of AZD1222 vaccination. The CDR3 reads CASSPKREGRETQYF. The CDR3 DNA reads as TGTGCCAGCTCACCTAAGCGGGAGGGCCGTGAGACCCAGTACTTC.